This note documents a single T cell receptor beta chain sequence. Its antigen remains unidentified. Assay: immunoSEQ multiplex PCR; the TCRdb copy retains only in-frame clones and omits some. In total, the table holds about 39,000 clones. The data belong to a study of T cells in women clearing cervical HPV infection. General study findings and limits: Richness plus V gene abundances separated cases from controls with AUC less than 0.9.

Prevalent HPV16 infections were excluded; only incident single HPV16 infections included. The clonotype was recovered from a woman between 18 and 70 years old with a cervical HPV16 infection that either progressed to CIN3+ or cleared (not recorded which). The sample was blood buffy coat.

The sequenced CDR3 bases are TGCAGTGCTAGAGATTCTAGCGAGGGGCGCCGGGCG. This codes for CSARDSSEGRRA. The whole CDR3 reads CSARDSSEGRRAQYF. V is TRBV20-1 and J is TRBJ2-3, with a weak D call TRBD2 (6 bases). The read stops 3 residues short of the end of the CDR3; the missing end is completed from the germline J gene. From germline, CDR1 is DFQATT and CDR2 SNEGSKA (reference sequence). This CDR3 is built from 15 residues.